This T cell receptor beta chain originates from a study of cytomegalovirus exposure and HLA in healthy donors (dated by TCRdb to the late 2010s). About the full investigation: An earlier analysis of fewer than 750 of the donors reported 276 Gb of sequence data and around 120 million unique TCR beta sequences obtained from 150 million to 200 million T cells. Among 300 to 500 genotyped donors of the cohort, an average of about 240,000 unique TCR beta nucleotide sequences was sequenced per donor, of which 15% to 20% were non-productive. Typing coverage differed by locus: A, B, C, DRB1 and DQB1 were typed in roughly 620-630 donors, DQA1 in approximately 520, DPA1 in over 600, and DPB1 in around 490. The genetic ancestry cluster associated with self-reported Caucasian donors included approximately 85% of the roughly 360 genotyped donors. In a later genetic analysis, genome-wide SNP genotypes for about three fifths of the roughly 670 donors were used, and that subset was treated as a discovery cohort. Approximately 330 gigabases of sequencing data and 70 million to 100 million unique TCR sequences made up an early release that covered several hundred HLA-typed donors. A separate validation cohort of 100 to 150 different subjects was used in addition to the roughly 640-subject first cohort. To study patterns of TCR occurrence, a later analysis re-analyzed previously published TCR beta repertoires from under 750 donors and added high-resolution HLA genotyping. To decide whether each TCR beta V gene segment behaved as functional or pseudogenic, an earlier analysis of some 600 of the donors relied on high-throughput TCR beta sequencing. Roughly 5 DR-DQ haplotypes were handled as single units for association and clustering, since linkage in the cohort was strong. HLA typing included class I and class II loci at four-digit resolution. All discovery cohort repertoires had been generated using a single sequencing platform. Donor age, sex, ethnicity and CMV serostatus were collected together with the repertoire data. The study aimed to test whether cataloging public T cell receptors could reveal signatures of past pathogen exposure. The study used immunosequencing to profile the T cell repertoires of 670 or so subjects and linked those repertoires to cytomegalovirus serostatus. To predict cytomegalovirus infection status, the study brought together high-throughput TCR immunosequencing, statistical association of individual TCRs with disease status, and machine learning. In the later analysis, no new phenotypic data were used to find candidate immune exposures; instead, reliance was placed on TCR beta sequences and their occurrence across donors. The paper as a whole reports these results and caveats: Because counts were too low, seventeen rarely observed V segments, including chromosome 9 orphons, were left out of the earlier analysis of approximately 580 of the donors. Because the 87-base-pair reads could not distinguish some IMGT-functional V segments, including TRBV6-2 and TRBV6-3, those segments were excluded. A later analysis associated roughly 17,000 TCR beta sequences with specific HLA alleles at a false discovery rate of 0.05. An earlier analysis of some 560 of the donors showed that most TCR beta V segments appeared in productive rearrangements either about 90% or about 30% of the time, which broadly matched IMGT annotations. In a later analysis, TCR association rates were found to vary across HLA loci, with the most associated TCRs seen for DRB1 alleles and the fewest for HLA-C alleles. An association between a missense DCLRE1C variant and V-gene and J-gene trimming of TCR beta chains was found in a later genetic analysis and replicated in an independent cohort. For the cohort, immune exposure information was limited to CMV serostatus. Cytomegalovirus status was reported to be diagnosed by the classifier with high specificity and sensitivity in both the original and validation cohorts. The cohort was sequenced for TCR beta chains only, and without alpha or paired-chain data the features that could be detected were limited. Several of the top co-occurrence clusters appeared to be linked to parvovirus B19, influenza, CMV and Epstein-Barr virus, according to a later analysis. According to the authors, the approach could potentially be generalized to other disease states and immunological phenotypes. According to a later genetic analysis, donors in an Asian-associated ancestry cluster had fewer N-insertions in productive TCRs than the approximately 700-donor mean. A cluster of highly shared sequence variants was judged likely to represent a technical artifact of the sequencing pipeline. Compared with equally common non-associated chains, HLA-associated TCR beta chains in a later analysis were more clonally expanded and had lower generation probabilities. Most TCR sequences were observed very rarely across donors, whereas some public TCRs were present in many individuals. Presence/absence analyses assumed roughly uniform sequencing depth across donors, an assumption that may not hold. When HLA alleles, especially DR and DQ, strongly co-occurred, TCR associations were difficult to assign to individual alleles. Linkage disequilibrium might explain the correlated functional status among segregating V segments, but an unknown experimental factor could not be excluded. A few of the identified cytomegalovirus-associated TCR beta chains were confirmed in vitro to be specific for cytomegalovirus antigens. Most CMV-associated TCR beta chains appeared to be HLA-restricted in a later analysis, and the HLA associations seemed to be driven largely by CMV exposure. A further reported finding was that TCR beta sequences accurately predicted the HLA-A and HLA-B alleles for most subjects in the first cohort. Because some donors lacked HLA typing at each locus, the association tests relied only on the typed subset. The study listed approximately 150 TCR beta chains as associated with cytomegalovirus.

Library generation was performed with the immunoSEQ multiplex PCR assay. A mixture of 60 forward primers for TCR Vbeta segments and 13 reverse primers for TCR Jbeta segments was used in the multiplex PCR. A multiplex PCR assay on genomic DNA amplified the CDR3 region of rearranged TCR beta genes. Amplified TCR beta libraries were sequenced as 87-base-pair reads on the Illumina HiSeq System. The study's own analysis went as follows. A later analysis tallied 75 million to 85 million unique TCR beta chains across the 640 or so repertoires, and approximately 12 million of those chains were shared by two or more donors. Raw reads were error-corrected and collapsed into unique sequences with a nearest-neighbor algorithm that merged closely related sequences to remove PCR and sequencing errors. CDR3 sequences were aligned to IMGT reference sequences to assign V, D and J gene segments. For a sequence to be retained, at least a six-nucleotide match to both a V gene segment and a J gene segment was required. A rearrangement was called productive if the CDR3 had no stop codons and remained in frame with V and J, and every other rearrangement was called non-productive. Following IMGT convention, CDR3 was defined as the stretch from the second conserved V-encoded cysteine to the conserved J-encoded phenylalanine. In an earlier analysis of around 640 of the donors, sequences lacking an unambiguous match to a single V gene segment were excluded. An earlier analysis of 500 to 600 of the donors classified V segments as functional when productive rearrangements were above 56.7% and as segregating when the standard deviation between donors was above 5%. A statistical classification framework was developed to diagnose cytomegalovirus status using the catalog of TCR beta chain sequences. In a later analysis, V and J genes were assigned by comparing TCR nucleotide sequences against IMGT/GENE-DB human TR gene sequences. Using the TCRdist pipeline, a later analysis assigned CDR3 sequences along with most-parsimonious VDJ recombination scenarios. In a later analysis, every TCR beta chain was defined by the combination of its CDR3 amino acid sequence and its V-gene family, and reads without a unique V-gene family were dropped. In a later analysis, 500 to 700 highly shared, low-generation-probability nucleotide sequences were removed to address suspected cross-contamination and a sequencing artifact. In a later analysis, a clonal expansion index for each public chain was calculated from normalized within-repertoire ranks of inferred template counts. Generation probabilities in a later analysis came from a VDJ recombination model fitted to out-of-frame rearrangements, and those results were checked against IGoR. In a later analysis, TCR-TCR, TCR-HLA and TCR-CMV co-occurrence was scored with hypergeometric tests, and a repertoire-size bias correction was applied to TCR pairs. To estimate false discovery rates, a later analysis permuted the HLA or CMV assignments 20 times. In a later analysis, co-occurring TCRs were grouped using DBSCAN, with TCRdist sequence similarity added in when clustering inside HLA-allele-positive subsets. Repertoires with fewer than 30,000 or more than 120,000 public chains, plus five repertoires with anomalous nucleotide sharing, were excluded from co-occurrence clustering. As stored in TCRdb, this immuneACCESS dataset retains in-frame rearrangements with V and J assigned. A fraction of the clones does not appear; measured against another copy, unresolved V genes explain less than half of the discrepancy, and the remainder lacks a known reason. The D gene and trimming were derived from the DNA, and the V and J assignments and clone size from that table. The sample table lists about 170,000 clones, roughly 80% of them with a count of one. Of the sample, over 2% falls within the top ten clones.

Turning to this clone: What this receptor recognizes is not known. Per-base qualities were not stored, and no clone one base away is much larger.

The cohort was made up of approximately 670 healthy bone marrow donors. At the time of sampling, every cohort member was nominally healthy, though immune exposures that went unrecorded were likely present. The donor tested CMV seronegative and was one of the 352 seronegative cohort members. Each donor provided a peripheral blood sample, and peripheral blood mononuclear cells were used for TCR beta sequencing. Genomic DNA was extracted from the blood cell samples with the Qiagen DNeasy Blood Extraction Kit. According to the germline V gene, CDR1 reads SGHVS and CDR2 reads FQNEAQ. The CDR3 contains 15 residues, cysteine and phenylalanine counted. Just CDR3 DNA is preserved here, 45 bases in frame from base 1. V trim: 5 bases; J trim: 5 bases; unmatched bases: 7.

The TCR sequence derives from a female donor in good health and CMV-seronegative. Sequenced input: PBMCs. The sequence links TRBV7-8 to TRBJ1-5; 9 central nucleotides agree with TRBD1. The DNA reads TGTGCCAGCAGCCGTACAGGGGGCAGCTATCAGCCCCAGCATTTT. Its translation reads: CASSRTGGSYQPQHF.